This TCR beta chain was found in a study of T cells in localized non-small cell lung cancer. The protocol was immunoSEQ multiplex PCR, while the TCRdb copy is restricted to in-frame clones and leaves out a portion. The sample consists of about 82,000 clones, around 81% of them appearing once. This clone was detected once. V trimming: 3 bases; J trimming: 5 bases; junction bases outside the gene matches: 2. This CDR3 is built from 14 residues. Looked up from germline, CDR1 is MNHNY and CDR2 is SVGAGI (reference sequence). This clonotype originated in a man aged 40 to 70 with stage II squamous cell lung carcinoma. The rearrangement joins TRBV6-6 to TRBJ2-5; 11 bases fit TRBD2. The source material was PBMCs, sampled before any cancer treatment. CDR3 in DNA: TGTGCCAGCAGTTATAGCGGGAGGGGTGAGACCCAGTACTTC. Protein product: CASSYSGRGETQYF.